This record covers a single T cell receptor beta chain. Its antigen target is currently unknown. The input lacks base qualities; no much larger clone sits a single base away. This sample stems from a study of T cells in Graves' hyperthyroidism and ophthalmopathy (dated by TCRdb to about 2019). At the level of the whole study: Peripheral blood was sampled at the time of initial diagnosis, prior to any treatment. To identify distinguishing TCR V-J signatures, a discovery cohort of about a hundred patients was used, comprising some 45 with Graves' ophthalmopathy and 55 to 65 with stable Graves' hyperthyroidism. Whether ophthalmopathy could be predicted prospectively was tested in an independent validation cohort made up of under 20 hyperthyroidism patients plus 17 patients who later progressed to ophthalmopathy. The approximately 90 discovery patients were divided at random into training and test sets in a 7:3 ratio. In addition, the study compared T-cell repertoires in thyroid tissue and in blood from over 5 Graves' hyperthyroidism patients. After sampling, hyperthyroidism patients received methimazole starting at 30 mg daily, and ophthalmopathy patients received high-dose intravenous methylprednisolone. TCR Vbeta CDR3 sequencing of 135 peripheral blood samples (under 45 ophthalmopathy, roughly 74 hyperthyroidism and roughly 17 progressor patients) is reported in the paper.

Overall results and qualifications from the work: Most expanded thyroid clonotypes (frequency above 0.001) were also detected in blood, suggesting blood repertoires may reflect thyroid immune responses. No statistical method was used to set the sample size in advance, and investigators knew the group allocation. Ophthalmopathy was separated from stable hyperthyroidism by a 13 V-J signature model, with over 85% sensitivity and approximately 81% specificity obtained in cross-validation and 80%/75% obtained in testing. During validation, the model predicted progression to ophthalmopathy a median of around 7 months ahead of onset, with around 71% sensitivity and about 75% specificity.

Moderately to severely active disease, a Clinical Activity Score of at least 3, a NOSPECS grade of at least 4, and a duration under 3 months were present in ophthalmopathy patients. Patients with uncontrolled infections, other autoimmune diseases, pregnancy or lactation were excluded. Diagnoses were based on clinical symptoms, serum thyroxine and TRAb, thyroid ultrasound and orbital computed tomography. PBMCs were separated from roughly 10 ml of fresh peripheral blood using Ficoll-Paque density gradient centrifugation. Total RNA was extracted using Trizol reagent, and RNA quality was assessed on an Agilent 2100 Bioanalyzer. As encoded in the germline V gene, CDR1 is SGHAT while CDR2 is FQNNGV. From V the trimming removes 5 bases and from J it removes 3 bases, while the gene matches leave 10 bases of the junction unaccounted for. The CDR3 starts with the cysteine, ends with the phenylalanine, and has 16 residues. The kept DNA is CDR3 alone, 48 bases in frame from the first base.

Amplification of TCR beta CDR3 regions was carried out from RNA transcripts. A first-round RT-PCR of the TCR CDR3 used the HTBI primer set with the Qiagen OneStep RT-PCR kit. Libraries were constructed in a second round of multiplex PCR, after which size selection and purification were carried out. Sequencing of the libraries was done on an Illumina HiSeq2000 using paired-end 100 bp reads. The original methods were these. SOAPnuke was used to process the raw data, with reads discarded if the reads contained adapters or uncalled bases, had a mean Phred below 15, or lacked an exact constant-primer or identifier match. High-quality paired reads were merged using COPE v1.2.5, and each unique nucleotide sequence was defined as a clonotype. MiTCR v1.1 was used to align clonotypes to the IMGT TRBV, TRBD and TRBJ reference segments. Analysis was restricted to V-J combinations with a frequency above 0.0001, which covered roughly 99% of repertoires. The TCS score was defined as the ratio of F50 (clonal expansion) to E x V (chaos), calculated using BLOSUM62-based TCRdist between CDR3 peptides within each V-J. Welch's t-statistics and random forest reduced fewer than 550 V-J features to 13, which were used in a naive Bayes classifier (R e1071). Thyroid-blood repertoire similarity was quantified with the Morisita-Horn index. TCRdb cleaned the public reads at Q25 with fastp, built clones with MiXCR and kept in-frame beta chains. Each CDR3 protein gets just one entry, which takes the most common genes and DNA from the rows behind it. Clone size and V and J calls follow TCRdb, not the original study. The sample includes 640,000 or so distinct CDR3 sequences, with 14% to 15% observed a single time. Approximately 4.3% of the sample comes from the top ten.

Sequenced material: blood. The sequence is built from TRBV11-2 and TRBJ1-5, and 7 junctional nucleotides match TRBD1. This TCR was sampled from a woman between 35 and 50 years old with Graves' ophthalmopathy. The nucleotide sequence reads TGTGCCAGCAGCCCACCTGGGGGACAGCTCAATCAGCCCCAGCATTTT. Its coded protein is CASSPPGGQLNQPQHF.